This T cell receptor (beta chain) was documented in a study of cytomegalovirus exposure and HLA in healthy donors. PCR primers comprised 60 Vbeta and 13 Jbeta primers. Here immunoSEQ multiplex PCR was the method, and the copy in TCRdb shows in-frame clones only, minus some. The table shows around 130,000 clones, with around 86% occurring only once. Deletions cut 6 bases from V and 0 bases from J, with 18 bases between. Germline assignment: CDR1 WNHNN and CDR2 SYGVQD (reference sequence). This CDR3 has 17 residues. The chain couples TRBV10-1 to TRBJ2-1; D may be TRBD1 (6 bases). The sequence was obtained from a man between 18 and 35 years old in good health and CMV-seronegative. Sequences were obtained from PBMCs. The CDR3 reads CASSAVDRVSSYNEQFF. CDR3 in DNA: TGCGCCAGCAGCGCGGTGGACAGAGTGAGCTCCTACAATGAGCAGTTCTTC.